The sequence of this TCR beta chain was determined in a study of early T cells in non-severe SARS-CoV-2 infection. Study as a whole: Sequencing was performed on bulk RNA from unsorted whole blood, leaving chains unpaired.

Study outcomes and limitations: Sequences matched to VDJdb favored anti-spike CD8 responses, while private and CD4 specificities were missed.

In the case of this clonotype: Its antigen is not known.

V dropped 3 bases and J dropped 5 bases, with 7 bases sitting between them. Germline CDR1 and CDR2: SGHVS and FNYEAQ. The CDR3 is made up of 13 amino acids. Unique molecular identifiers were affixed to single, distinct cDNA molecules. TCRdb analysed the 5' RACE reads with MiXCR anew, one entry per CDR3 protein. The profile shows roughly 110,000 distinct CDR3 sequences, 11% of them singletons. The source material was whole blood. This chain connects TRBV7-6 to TRBJ1-4, with no clear D. The TCR sequence derives from an adult who was a healthcare worker with PCR-confirmed SARS-CoV-2 infection or an uninfected control (not recorded which). This chain's CDR3 is CASSLAGNEKLFF. The CDR3 DNA is TGTGCCAGCAGCTTGGCGGGGAATGAAAAACTGTTTTTT.